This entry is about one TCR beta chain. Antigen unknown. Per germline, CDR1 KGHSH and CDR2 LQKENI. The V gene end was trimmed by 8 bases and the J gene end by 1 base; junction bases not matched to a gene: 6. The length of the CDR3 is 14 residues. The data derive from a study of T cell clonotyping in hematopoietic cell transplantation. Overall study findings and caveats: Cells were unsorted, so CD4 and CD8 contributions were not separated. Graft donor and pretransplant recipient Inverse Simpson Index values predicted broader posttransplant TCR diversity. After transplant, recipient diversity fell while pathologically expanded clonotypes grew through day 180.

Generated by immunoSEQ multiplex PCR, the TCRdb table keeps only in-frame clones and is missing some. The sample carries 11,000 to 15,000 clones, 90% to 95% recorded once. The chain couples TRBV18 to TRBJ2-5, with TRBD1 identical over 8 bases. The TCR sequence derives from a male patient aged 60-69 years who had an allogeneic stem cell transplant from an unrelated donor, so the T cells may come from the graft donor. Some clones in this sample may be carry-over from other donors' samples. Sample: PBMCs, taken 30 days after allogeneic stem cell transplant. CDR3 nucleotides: TGTGCCAGCACTCGGACAGGGAGCCAAGAGACCCAGTACTTC. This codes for CASTRTGSQETQYF.